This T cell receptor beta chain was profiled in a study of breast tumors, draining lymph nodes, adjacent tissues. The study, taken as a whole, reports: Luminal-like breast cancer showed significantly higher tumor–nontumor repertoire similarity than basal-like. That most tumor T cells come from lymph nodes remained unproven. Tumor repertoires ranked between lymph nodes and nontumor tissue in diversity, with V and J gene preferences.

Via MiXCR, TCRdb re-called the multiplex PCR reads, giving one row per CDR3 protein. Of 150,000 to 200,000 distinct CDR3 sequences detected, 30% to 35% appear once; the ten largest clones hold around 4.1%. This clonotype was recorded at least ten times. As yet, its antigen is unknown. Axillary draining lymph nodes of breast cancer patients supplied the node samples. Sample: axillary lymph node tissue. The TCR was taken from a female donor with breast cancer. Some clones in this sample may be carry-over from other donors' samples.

The CDR3 coding sequence is TGTGCCAGTAGTATAGATCAAGGGTACGAGCAGTACTTC. It encodes CASSIDQGYEQYF. This sequence joins TRBV19 and TRBJ2-7; no definite D call. Germline loops: CDR1 LNHDA, CDR2 SQIVND (reference sequence). V was cut by 0 bases and J by 4 bases, with 7 bases left in between. CDR3 length: 13 amino acids.